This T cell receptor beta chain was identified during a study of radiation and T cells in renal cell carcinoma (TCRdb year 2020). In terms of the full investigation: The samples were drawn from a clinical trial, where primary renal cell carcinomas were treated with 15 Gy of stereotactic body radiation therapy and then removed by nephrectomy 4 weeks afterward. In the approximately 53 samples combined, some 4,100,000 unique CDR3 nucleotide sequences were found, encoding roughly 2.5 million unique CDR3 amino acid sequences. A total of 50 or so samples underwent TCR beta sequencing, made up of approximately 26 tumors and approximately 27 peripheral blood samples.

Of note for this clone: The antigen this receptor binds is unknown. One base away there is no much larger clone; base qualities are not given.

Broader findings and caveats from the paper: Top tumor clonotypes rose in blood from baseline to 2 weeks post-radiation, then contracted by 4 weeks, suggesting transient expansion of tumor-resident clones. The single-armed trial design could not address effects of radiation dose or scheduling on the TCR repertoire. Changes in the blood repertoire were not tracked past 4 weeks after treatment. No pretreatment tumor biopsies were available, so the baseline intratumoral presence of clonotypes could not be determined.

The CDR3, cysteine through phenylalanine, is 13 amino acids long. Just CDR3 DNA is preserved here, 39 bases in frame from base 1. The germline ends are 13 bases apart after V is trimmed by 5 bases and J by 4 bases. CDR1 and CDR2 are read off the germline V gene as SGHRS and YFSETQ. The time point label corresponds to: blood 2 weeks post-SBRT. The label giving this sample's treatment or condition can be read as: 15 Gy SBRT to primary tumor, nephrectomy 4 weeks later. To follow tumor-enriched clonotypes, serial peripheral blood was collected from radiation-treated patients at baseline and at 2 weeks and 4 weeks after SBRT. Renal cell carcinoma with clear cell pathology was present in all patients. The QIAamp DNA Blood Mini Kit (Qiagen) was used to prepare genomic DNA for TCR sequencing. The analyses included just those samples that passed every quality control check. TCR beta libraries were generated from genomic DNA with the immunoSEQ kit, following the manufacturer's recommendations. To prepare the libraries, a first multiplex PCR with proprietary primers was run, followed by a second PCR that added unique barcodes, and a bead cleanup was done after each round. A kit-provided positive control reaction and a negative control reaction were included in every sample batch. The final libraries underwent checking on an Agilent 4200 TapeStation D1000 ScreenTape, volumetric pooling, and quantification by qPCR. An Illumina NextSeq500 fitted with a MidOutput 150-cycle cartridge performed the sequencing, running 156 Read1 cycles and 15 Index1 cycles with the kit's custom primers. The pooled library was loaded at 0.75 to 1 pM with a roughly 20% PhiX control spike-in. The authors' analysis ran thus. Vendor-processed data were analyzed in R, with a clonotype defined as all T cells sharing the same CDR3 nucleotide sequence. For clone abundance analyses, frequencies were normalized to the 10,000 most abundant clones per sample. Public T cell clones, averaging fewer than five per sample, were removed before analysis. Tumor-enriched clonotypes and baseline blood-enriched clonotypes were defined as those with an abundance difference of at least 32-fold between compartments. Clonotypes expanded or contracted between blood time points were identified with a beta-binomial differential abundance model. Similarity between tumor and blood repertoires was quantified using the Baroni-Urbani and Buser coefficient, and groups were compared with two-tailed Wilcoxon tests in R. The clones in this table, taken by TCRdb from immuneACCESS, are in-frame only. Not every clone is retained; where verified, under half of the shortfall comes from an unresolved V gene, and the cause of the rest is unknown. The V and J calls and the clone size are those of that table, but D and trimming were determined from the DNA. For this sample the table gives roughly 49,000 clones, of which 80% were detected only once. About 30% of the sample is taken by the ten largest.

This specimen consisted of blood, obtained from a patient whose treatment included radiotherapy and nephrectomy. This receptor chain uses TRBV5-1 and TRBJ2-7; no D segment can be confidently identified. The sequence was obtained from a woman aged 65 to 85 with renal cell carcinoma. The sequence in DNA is TGCGCCAGCAGTCCAAGGGCCGAGTACGAGCAGTACTTC. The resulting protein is CASSPRAEYEQYF.